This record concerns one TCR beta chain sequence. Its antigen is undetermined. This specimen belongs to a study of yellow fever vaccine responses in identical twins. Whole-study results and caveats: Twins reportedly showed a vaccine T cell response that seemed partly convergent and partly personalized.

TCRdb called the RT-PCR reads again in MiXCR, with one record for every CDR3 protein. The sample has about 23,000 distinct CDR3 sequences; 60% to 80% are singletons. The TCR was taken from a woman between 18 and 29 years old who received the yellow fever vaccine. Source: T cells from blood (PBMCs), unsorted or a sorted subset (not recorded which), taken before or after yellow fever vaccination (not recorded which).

The CDR3: CASSLAFIEQFF. The CDR3 DNA is TGCGCCAGCAGCTTGGCTTTCATTGAGCAGTTCTTC. The chain is built from TRBV5-1 and TRBJ2-1; D is uncertain. The germline V and J ends were trimmed by 0 bases and 9 bases, with 7 bases remaining between them. The CDR3 covers 12 residues. Germline V gives CDR1 SGHRS, CDR2 YFSETQ.